Shown below are 25 T cell receptor beta chains from a single sample sequenced in a study of T cells in Graves' hyperthyroidism and ophthalmopathy. Using RNA transcripts as the source, TCR beta CDR3 regions were amplified. An initial round of RT-PCR targeting the TCR CDR3 relied on the HTBI primer set. Via MiXCR, TCRdb re-called the multiplex PCR reads, giving one row per CDR3 protein. The data show hundreds of thousands of distinct CDR3 sequences, around 20% seen once. Sequenced material: blood. All receptors derive from a man aged 40-49 years with Graves' ophthalmopathy.

This clonotype appeared many times. V is TRBV27 and J is TRBJ2-1, with a tentative D call TRBD2 (6 bases). Germline lookup yields CDR1 MNHEY and CDR2 SMNVEV (reference sequence). CDR3 length: 16 amino acids. Trimming took off 1 base at V and 0 bases at J, with 10 bases between the two ends. The CDR3 here is CASSLLRGSSYNEQFF. For the CDR3, the DNA is TGTGCCAGCAGTTTATTGCGGGGTAGCTCCTACAATGAGCAGTTCTTC.

This chain joins TRBV7-9 and TRBJ2-1; D might be TRBD2 (5 bases). CDR3 length equals 14 residues. V was shortened by 5 bases and J by 2 bases, with 10 bases between the two germline ends. The V gene's germline CDR1 is SEHNR and CDR2 FQNEAQ (reference sequence). The CDR3 region is CASSRLPTYNEQFF. For the CDR3, the DNA is TGTGCCAGCAGCCGACTACCTACCTACAATGAGCAGTTCTTC.

This clonotype was observed a few times. V is TRBV7-3 and J is TRBJ1-1; a weak D match, TRBD1 (5 bases). V was trimmed by 1 base and J by 3 bases, leaving 12 bases between them. Germline values: CDR1 SGHTA, CDR2 FQGTGA. CDR3 size: 15 residues. The CDR3 loop is CASSLMGRADTEAFF. DNA for the CDR3: TGTGCCAGCAGCTTAATGGGGCGGGCGGACACTGAAGCTTTCTTT.

There are many counts of this clonotype. V is TRBV12-3 or TRBV12-4 and J is TRBJ1-4; tentatively, D is TRBD1 (5 bases). Trimming removed 3 bases from V and 0 bases from J, with 20 bases in between. The CDR3 loop spans 19 amino acids. CDR3 sequence: CASSLGQGRRRPTNEKLFF. As DNA, the CDR3 is TGTGCCAGCAGTTTGGGGCAGGGAAGAAGGCGTCCAACTAATGAAAAACTGTTTTTT.

This chain uses TRBV7-9 with TRBJ1-6; 8 bases agree with TRBD1. The CDR3 length is 16 residues. In germline, CDR1 is SEHNR, CDR2 FQNEAQ (reference sequence). The trim removed 5 bases at V and 8 bases at J, leaving 11 bases unmatched. The CDR3 sequence: CASSVITGGRDSPLHF. CDR3 bases: TGTGCCAGCAGCGTAATAACAGGGGGGAGGGATTCACCCCTCCACTTT.

At least ten counts were recorded for this clonotype. The V and J genes are TRBV6-1 and TRBJ2-1; no firm D call. This CDR3 region has 13 residues. V lost 7 bases and J lost 4, with 11 bases in between. Germline lookup yields CDR1 MNHNS and CDR2 SASEGT. The CDR3 here is CASNQRLYNEQFF. The CDR3 nucleotides read TGTGCCAGCAACCAGAGACTTTACAATGAGCAGTTCTTC.

This clonotype was detected ten times or more. The chain carries TRBV12-3 or TRBV12-4 and TRBJ1-2; D is unresolved. Trimming took 2 bases from V and 8 from J, leaving 12 bases between them. The CDR3 loop spans 13 amino acids. CDR3 sequence reads: CASSLSAVRGYTF. CDR3 nucleotide sequence: TGTGCCAGCAGTTTATCGGCGGTGAGGGGCTACACCTTC.

This clonotype appeared a few times. The rearrangement joins TRBV10-3 to TRBJ2-5; possibly TRBD2 for D (5 bases). The germline V and J ends were trimmed by 4 bases and 5 bases, with 17 bases remaining between them. Germline loops: CDR1 ENHRY, CDR2 SYGVKD. The CDR3 is 15 residues long. The CDR3 is CAISGEADLGETQYF. CDR3 DNA: TGTGCCATCAGTGGGGAAGCGGACCTGGGGGAGACCCAGTACTTC.

There are many counts of this clonotype. The CDR3 protein is CASSLSGLPYEQYF. In nucleotides, the CDR3 is TGTGCCAGCAGTCTCTCAGGCCTCCCTTACGAGCAGTACTTC. The chain combines TRBV28 with TRBJ2-7; unclear D gene. The V end was cut by 5 bases, the J end by 4 bases, with 15 bases between. Germline-derived CDR1 and CDR2 are MDHEN and SYDVKM. The CDR3 has 14 amino acids.

This chain joins TRBV29-1 and TRBJ2-7; 7 bases agree with TRBD2. This CDR3 has 15 residues. V was clipped by 7 bases and J by 2 bases; unmatched bases: 14. CDR1 is SQVTM, CDR2 ANQGSEA, per germline. CDR3 loop: CSARIIAGTPYEQYF. The CDR3 coding sequence is TGCAGCGCTAGAATAATAGCGGGTACACCCTACGAGCAGTACTTC.

The V and J genes are TRBV27 and TRBJ2-1, with 12 bases that match TRBD1. Germline V gives CDR1 MNHEY, CDR2 SMNVEV (reference sequence). The J segment lost 7 bases and the V segment lost 7 bases, leaving 2 bases of the junction unmatched. The CDR3 is 13 amino acids. This CDR3 reads CASTGQGANEQFF. In DNA, the CDR3 is TGTGCCAGCACGGGACAGGGGGCTAATGAGCAGTTCTTC.

This clonotype was observed many times. The J gene is TRBJ1-2, the V gene TRBV2, with 8 bases matching TRBD1. The CDR3 length is 16 residues. The V and J ends lost 8 bases and 6 bases, in that order; junction bases with no gene match: 17. The germline V gene has CDR1 SNHLY and CDR2 FYNNEI. The CDR3 DNA sequence: TGTGCCAGCCGAGCAGGGACAGGAGTGTATTCGGATGGCTACACCTTC. It codes for CASRAGTGVYSDGYTF.

This rearrangement joins TRBV7-6 to TRBJ2-1, with D unclear. Germline V gene lookup returns CDR1 SGHVS and CDR2 FNYEAQ. V shed 5 bases and J shed 2 bases, with 16 bases lying between them. The CDR3 is made up of 16 amino acids. The DNA for the CDR3 is TGTGCCAGCAGCCCACCCGGCGGTTCCACCTACAATGAGCAGTTCTTC. The encoded protein is CASSPPGGSTYNEQFF.

The V call is TRBV5-1, the J call TRBJ1-1; the D gene is possibly TRBD1 (6 bases). The ends were cut back, 5 bases at V and 4 bases at J, with 6 bases in the middle. The CDR3 spans 11 residues. Germline V gene sequence: CDR1 SGHRS, CDR2 YFSETQ. Here the CDR3 DNA reads TGCGCCAGCAGACAGGGCACTGAAGCTTTCTTT. It translates to CASRQGTEAFF.

The chain joins TRBV7-9 to TRBJ2-2; TRBD2 aligns across 8 bases. This CDR3 is 19 amino acids long. The V gene's germline CDR1 is SEHNR and CDR2 FQNEAQ (reference sequence). V lost 5 bases and J lost 7; bases outside the gene matches: 21. The CDR3 coding sequence is TGTGCCAGCAGCCCCTATTTGGTCTTAGCGGGACCTTCGCGCGGGGAGCTGTTTTTT. Translated: CASSPYLVLAGPSRGELFF.

This clonotype has just a few counts. The V gene is TRBV7-9, the J gene TRBJ2-2; the D gene could be TRBD1 or TRBD2 (5 bases each). V gave up 6 bases and J gave up 1 base, with 15 bases separating them. This CDR3 is built from 16 residues. Germline assignment: CDR1 SEHNR and CDR2 FQNEAQ (reference sequence). In nucleotides, the CDR3 is TGTGCCAGCAGACGGACCGGGACCCAGAACACCGGGGAGCTGTTTTTT. Protein sequence: CASRRTGTQNTGELFF. Combining the CDR3 with reference TRBV7-9 and TRBJ2-2 gives the whole variable domain DTGVSQNPRHKITKRGQNVTFRCDPISEHNRLYWYRQTLGQGPEFLTYFQNEAQLEKSRLLSDRFSAERPKGSFSTLEIQRTEQGDSAMYLCASRRTGTQNTGELFFGEGSRLTVL.

In this sample, this clonotype turned up many times. This chain uses TRBV6-1 with TRBJ2-7; the match to TRBD1 covers 11 bases. CDR1 is MNHNS and CDR2 is SASEGT in the germline V gene. Losses at the gene ends were 5 bases for V and 5 bases for J; bases not matched to a gene: 5. CDR3 length: 14 amino acids. The CDR3 loop is CASSFRTGGNEQYF. DNA for the CDR3: TGTGCCAGCAGTTTCAGGACAGGGGGCAACGAGCAGTACTTC.

Many counts were recorded for this clonotype. V usage is TRBV27 and J usage is TRBJ1-2; D call uncertain. The CDR3 is 15 residues long. Trimming removed 6 bases from V and 0 bases from J, with 14 bases in between. Per germline, CDR1 MNHEY and CDR2 SMNVEV (reference sequence). In DNA form, the CDR3 reads TGTGCCAGCAGCCTCATCGGCGGCACTAACTATGGCTACACCTTC. Protein sequence: CASSLIGGTNYGYTF.

The chain carries TRBV28 and TRBJ2-3, with TRBD1 as a possible D gene (6 bases). Germline assignment: CDR1 MDHEN and CDR2 SYDVKM. Deletions cut 8 bases from V and 0 bases from J, with 12 bases between. The CDR3 consists of 14 residues. CDR3 nucleotides: TGTGCCAGCGACCAGGACAGAAGCACAGATACGCAGTATTTT. Its translation: CASDQDRSTDTQYF.

The chain carries TRBV28 and TRBJ1-2, with unresolved D. Germline V gene data show CDR1 as MDHEN and CDR2 as SYDVKM. The CDR3 length is 12 residues. V was shortened by 8 bases and J by 8 bases, with 15 bases between the two germline ends. CDR3 bases: TGTGCCAGCGTAGGTTTCCAAGAGGGCTACACCTTC. This encodes CASVGFQEGYTF.

This clonotype showed up many times. This chain links TRBV9 with TRBJ2-7; D ambiguous. Looked up from germline, CDR1 is SGDLS and CDR2 is YYNGEE. The CDR3 is 14 amino acids. The V end lost 4 bases, the J end lost 0 bases, and 11 bases lay between the germline ends. The CDR3 nucleotides read TGTGCCAGCAGCCCCGCTGGTGGCTCCTACGAGCAGTACTTC. This codes for CASSPAGGSYEQYF.

This clonotype has more than one count but fewer than ten. This could be a read error, since a much larger clone is one nucleotide away. V and J are TRBV7-3 and TRBJ2-2; D gene ambiguous. Per the germline V gene, CDR1 is SGHTA and CDR2 is FQGTGA. The CDR3 runs to 15 residues. The CDR3 loop is CASGLASGYTGELFF. CDR3 coding DNA: TGTGCCAGCGGCTTAGCTTCAGGTTACACCGGGGAGCTGTTTTTT.

This clonotype was seen repeatedly, ten times or more. The genes are TRBV20-1 and TRBJ2-5, with 8 nucleotides matching TRBD1. V shed 4 bases, J shed 0 bases, and the junction held 16 bases outside the gene matches. Germline V CDR1 and CDR2: DFQATT, SNEGSKA (reference sequence). The CDR3 has 18 amino acids. CDR3 bases: TGCAGTGCTACGACCTGGACAGGGAGTTATTGGGACCAAGAGACCCAGTACTTC. It codes for CSATTWTGSYWDQETQYF.

This clonotype has more than one count but fewer than ten. This sequence joins TRBV18 and TRBJ2-1; perhaps TRBD2 as D (6 bases). Looked up from germline, CDR1 is KGHSH and CDR2 is LQKENI. The CDR3 has 15 residues. Trimming cost V 1 base and J 7 bases, with 14 bases left between them. The CDR3 DNA is TGTGCCAGCTCACCACGAGGCCGGGGGATGAATGAGCAGTTCTTC. It translates to CASSPRGRGMNEQFF.

Only a few counts were recorded for this clonotype. The chain employs TRBV5-1 and TRBJ1-1; perhaps TRBD1 as D (5 bases). The germline CDR1 and CDR2 sequences are SGHRS and YFSETQ. The CDR3 totals 14 residues. V was clipped by 2 bases and J by 0 bases, with 8 bases between them. The CDR3: CASSLGHVNTEAFF. In DNA, the CDR3 is TGCGCCAGCAGCTTAGGACACGTGAACACTGAAGCTTTCTTT.